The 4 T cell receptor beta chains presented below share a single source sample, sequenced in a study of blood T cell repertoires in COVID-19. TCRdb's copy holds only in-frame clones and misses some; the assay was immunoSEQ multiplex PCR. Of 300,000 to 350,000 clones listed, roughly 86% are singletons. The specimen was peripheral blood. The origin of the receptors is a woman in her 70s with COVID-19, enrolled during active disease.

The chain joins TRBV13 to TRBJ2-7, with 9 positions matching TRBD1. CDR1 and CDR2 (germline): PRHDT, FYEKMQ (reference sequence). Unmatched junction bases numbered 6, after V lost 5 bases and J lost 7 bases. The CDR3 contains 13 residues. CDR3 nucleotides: TGTGCCAGCAGCCAGGGGGACAGGGATGAGCAGTACTTC. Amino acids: CASSQGDRDEQYF.

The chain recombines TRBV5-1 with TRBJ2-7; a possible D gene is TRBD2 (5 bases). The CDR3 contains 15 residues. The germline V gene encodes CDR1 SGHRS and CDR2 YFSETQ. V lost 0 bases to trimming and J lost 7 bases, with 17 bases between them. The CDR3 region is CASSLEGFLTGEQYF. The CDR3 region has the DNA TGCGCCAGCAGCTTGGAAGGGTTCTTAACGGGGGAGCAGTACTTC. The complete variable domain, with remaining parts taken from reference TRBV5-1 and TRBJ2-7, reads KAGVTQTPRYLIKTRGQQVTLSCSPISGHRSVSWYQQTPGQGLQFLFEYFSETQRNKGNFPGRFSGRQFSNSRSEMNVSTLELGDSALYLCASSLEGFLTGEQYFGPGTRLTVT.

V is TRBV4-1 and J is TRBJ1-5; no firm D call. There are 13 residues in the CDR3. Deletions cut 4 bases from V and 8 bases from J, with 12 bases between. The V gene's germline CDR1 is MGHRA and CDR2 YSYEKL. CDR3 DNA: TGCGCCAGCAGCCGTCATAAGGGAGAGCCCCAGCATTTT. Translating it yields CASSRHKGEPQHF.

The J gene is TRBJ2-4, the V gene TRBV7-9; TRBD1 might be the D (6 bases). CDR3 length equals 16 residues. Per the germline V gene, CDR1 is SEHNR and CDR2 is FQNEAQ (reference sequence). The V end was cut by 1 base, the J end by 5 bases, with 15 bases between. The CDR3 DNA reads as TGTGCCAGCAGCTTAGTCCCGGGTGGACAGCAAAACATTCAGTACTTC. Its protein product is CASSLVPGGQQNIQYF.